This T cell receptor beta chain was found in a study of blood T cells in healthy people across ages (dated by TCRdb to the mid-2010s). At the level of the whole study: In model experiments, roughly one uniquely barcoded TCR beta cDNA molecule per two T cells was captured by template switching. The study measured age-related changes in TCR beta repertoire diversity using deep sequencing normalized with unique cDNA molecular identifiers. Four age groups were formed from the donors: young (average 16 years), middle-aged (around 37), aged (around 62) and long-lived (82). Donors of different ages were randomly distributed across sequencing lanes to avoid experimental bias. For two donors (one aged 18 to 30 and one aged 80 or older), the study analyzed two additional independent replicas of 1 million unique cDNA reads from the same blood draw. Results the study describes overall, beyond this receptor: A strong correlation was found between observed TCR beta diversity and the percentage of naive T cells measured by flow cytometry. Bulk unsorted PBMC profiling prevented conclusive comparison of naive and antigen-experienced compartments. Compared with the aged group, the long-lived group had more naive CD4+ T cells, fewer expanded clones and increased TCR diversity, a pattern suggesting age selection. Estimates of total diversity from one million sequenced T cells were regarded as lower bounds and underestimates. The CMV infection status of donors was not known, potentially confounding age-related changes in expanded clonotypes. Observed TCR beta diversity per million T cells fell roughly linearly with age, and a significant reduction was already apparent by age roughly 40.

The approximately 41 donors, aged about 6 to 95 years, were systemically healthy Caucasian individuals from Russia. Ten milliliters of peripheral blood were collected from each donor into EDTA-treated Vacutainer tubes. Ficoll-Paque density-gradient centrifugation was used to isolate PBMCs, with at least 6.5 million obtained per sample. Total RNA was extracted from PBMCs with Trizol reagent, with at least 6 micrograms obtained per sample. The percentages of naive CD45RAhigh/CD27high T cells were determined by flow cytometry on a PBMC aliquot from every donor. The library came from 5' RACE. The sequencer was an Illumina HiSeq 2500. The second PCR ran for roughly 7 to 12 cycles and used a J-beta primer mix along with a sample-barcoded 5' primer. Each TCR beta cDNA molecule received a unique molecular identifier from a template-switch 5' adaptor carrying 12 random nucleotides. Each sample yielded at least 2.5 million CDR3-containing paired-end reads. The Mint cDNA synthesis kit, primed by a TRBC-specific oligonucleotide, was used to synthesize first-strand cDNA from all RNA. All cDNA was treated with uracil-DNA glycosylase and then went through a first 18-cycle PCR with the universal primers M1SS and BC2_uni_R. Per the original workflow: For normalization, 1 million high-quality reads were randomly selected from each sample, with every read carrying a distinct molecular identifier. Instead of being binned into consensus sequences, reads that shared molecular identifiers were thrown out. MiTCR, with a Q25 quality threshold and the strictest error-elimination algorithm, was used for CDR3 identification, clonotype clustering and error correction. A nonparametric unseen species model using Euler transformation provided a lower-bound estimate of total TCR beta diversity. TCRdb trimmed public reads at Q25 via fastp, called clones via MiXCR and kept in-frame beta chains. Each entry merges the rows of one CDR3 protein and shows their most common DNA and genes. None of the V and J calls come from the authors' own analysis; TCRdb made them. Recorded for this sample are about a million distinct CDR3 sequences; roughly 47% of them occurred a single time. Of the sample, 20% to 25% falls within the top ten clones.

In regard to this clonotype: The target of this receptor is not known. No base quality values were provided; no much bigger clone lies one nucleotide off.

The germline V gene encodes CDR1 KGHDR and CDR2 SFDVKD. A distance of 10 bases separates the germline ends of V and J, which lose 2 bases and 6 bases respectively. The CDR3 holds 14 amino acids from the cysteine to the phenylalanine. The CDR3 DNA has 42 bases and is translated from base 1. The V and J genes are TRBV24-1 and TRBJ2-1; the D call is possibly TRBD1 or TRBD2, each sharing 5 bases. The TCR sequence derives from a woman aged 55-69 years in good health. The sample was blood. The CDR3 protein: CATSDWWGSNEQFF. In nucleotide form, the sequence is TGTGCCACCAGTGATTGGTGGGGGTCCAATGAGCAGTTCTTC.